This entry lists 9 T cell receptor beta chains sequenced from one sample in a study of radiation and T cells in renal cell carcinoma. As for time point: blood 2 weeks post-SBRT. Described treatment: 15 Gy SBRT to primary tumor, nephrectomy 4 weeks later. Here immunoSEQ multiplex PCR was the method, and the copy in TCRdb shows in-frame clones only, minus some. The data hold over 60,000 clones, with around three quarters observed a single time. This specimen was blood, taken from a patient whose treatment included radiotherapy and nephrectomy. Source of these receptors: a man between 60 and 75 years old with renal cell carcinoma.

The rearrangement links TRBV9 to TRBJ2-3, with TRBD1 identical over 8 bases. The V gene end was trimmed by 3 bases and the J gene end by 3 bases; junction bases not matched to a gene: 6. Germline V gene data show CDR1 as SGDLS and CDR2 as YYNGEE. This CDR3 has 15 residues. The CDR3 spells CASSGRGPGTDTQYF. CDR3 in DNA: TGTGCCAGCAGCGGCAGGGGGCCGGGAACAGATACGCAGTATTTT. The whole variable domain, remainder taken from reference TRBV9 and TRBJ2-3, is DSGVTQTPKHLITATGQRVTLRCSPRSGDLSVYWYQQSLDQGLQFLIQYYNGEERAKGNILERFSAQQFPDLHSELNLSSLELGDSALYFCASSGRGPGTDTQYFGPGTRLTVL.

V and J are TRBV7-9 and TRBJ2-1; D gene unclear. Trimming took 3 bases from V and 6 from J, leaving 12 bases between them. The CDR3 is 14 amino acids. Germline values: CDR1 SEHNR, CDR2 FQNEAQ (reference sequence). As DNA, the CDR3 is TGTGCCAGCAGCTTTGCTACTGGCGGCAATGAGCAGTTCTTC. Translated: CASSFATGGNEQFF.

There are a few counts of this clone. The gene calls are TRBV7-2 and TRBJ2-7; D not certain. The V gene lost 6 bases and the J gene lost 5 bases, with 17 bases spanning the gap. CDR1 and CDR2 from the germline V gene are SGHTA and FQGNSA. CDR3 length equals 14 residues. The CDR3 is CASSSARTSNEQYF. The CDR3 DNA is TGTGCCAGCAGTTCAGCTCGAACCAGCAACGAGCAGTACTTC.

The chain recombines TRBV6-1 with TRBJ1-1, with unresolved D. This CDR3 is 14 amino acids long. V dropped 4 bases and J dropped 6 bases, with 15 bases sitting between them. In germline, CDR1 is MNHNS, CDR2 SASEGT. CDR3 nucleotide sequence: TGTGCCAGCAGTGCCTGGACCGTACGTTCTGAAGCTTTCTTT. Translating gives CASSAWTVRSEAFF.

A note on this clone: This specimen includes other DNA sequences encoding the same CDR3. This rearrangement joins TRBV27 to TRBJ1-5; tentative D call: TRBD1 (6 bases). Trimming stripped 6 bases from V and 6 bases from J, with 9 bases between. From germline, CDR1 is MNHEY and CDR2 SMNVEV (reference sequence). This CDR3 is built from 12 residues. CDR3 in amino acids: CASSQGSQPQHF. DNA for the CDR3: TGTGCCAGCAGCCAGGGGTCTCAGCCCCAGCATTTT.

The chain joins TRBV5-4 to TRBJ1-1, with 7 bases fitting TRBD1. V shed 8 bases, J shed 0 bases, and the junction held 4 bases outside the gene matches. This CDR3 is built from 13 residues. Per germline, CDR1 SGHNT and CDR2 YYREEE (reference sequence). For the CDR3, the DNA is TGTGCCAGTCGGGACAGCTTGAACACTGAAGCTTTCTTT. As protein: CASRDSLNTEAFF.

V and J are TRBV11-2 and TRBJ1-1; D unclear. The ends were cut back, 1 base at V and 1 base at J, with 10 bases in the middle. The CDR3 length is 15 residues. The V gene's germline CDR1 is SGHAT and CDR2 FQNNGV. CDR3 sequence (DNA): TGTGCCAGCAGCTTAGGAAAGTACGCGAACACTGAAGCTTTCTTT. The encoded protein is CASSLGKYANTEAFF.

This clone was seen only once. The chain links TRBV29-1 to TRBJ1-2; TRBD1 is a possible D gene (5 bases). The CDR3 is made up of 13 amino acids. CDR1 is SQVTM, CDR2 ANQGSEA, per germline. V gave up 2 bases and J gave up 8 bases, with 15 bases separating them. The CDR3 spells CSVELGTRGGYTF. The DNA of the CDR3 is TGCAGCGTTGAATTAGGGACTCGCGGGGGCTACACCTTC. The full variable domain, rest sourced from reference TRBV29-1 and TRBJ1-2, is SAVISQKPSRDICQRGTSLTIQCQVDSQVTMMFWYRQQPGQSLTLIATANQGSEATYESGFVIDKFPISRPNLTFSTLTVSNMSPEDSSIYLCSVELGTRGGYTFGSGTRLTVV.

The chain couples TRBV4-1 to TRBJ1-2; D is ambiguous. Germline assignment: CDR1 MGHRA and CDR2 YSYEKL. There are 15 residues in the CDR3. V gave up 2 bases and J gave up 3 bases, with 13 bases separating them. Written as DNA, the CDR3 is TGCGCCAGCAGCCAACCCGGGCGCAGTGACTATGGCTACACCTTC. The encoded protein is CASSQPGRSDYGYTF.